Presented here are 21 T cell receptor beta chains from one specimen sequenced in a study of response to subunit inactivated influenza vaccine. Via MiXCR, TCRdb re-called the RT-PCR reads, giving one row per CDR3 protein. Of 700,000 to 800,000 distinct CDR3 sequences in the sample, about 18% were seen once. Material: PBMCs from blood, obtained 5 days after vaccination. These receptors all stem from a man over 45 who received an inactivated influenza vaccine.

V is TRBV10-3 and J is TRBJ1-5, with D possibly TRBD1 on 6 matching bases. The length of the CDR3 is 15 residues. CDR1 and CDR2 from the germline V gene are ENHRY and SYGVKD. V was shortened by 0 bases and J by 3 bases, with 9 bases between the two germline ends. In nucleotides, the CDR3 is TGTGCCATCAGTGAGTCTGGGGGGGCCAATCAGCCCCAGCATTTT. This encodes CAISESGGANQPQHF.

This clonotype was picked up many times. The chain uses TRBV13 and TRBJ2-2; D is unresolved. The CDR3 has 12 residues. Trimming stripped 2 bases from V and 6 bases from J, with 4 bases between. Per the germline V gene, CDR1 is PRHDT and CDR2 is FYEKMQ (reference sequence). CDR3 sequence: CASSLYPGELFF. CDR3 bases: TGTGCCAGCAGCTTATACCCCGGGGAGCTGTTTTTT. The full variable domain, in which reference TRBV13 and TRBJ2-2 provide the parts outside the CDR3, is AAGVIQSPRHLIKEKRETATLKCYPIPRHDTVYWYQQGPGQDPQFLISFYEKMQSDKGSIPDRFSAQQFSDYHSELNMSSLELGDSALYFCASSLYPGELFFGEGSRLTVL.

A few counts support this clonotype. J is TRBJ1-2 and V is TRBV20-1; D remains ambiguous. CDR1 is DFQATT and CDR2 is SNEGSKA in the germline V gene (reference sequence). Trimming removed 3 bases from V and 0 bases from J, with 20 bases in between. This CDR3 contains 17 residues. DNA of the CDR3: TGCAGTGCTAGGGATCCCCTCCTGGGAGGGACTAACTATGGCTACACCTTC. This codes for CSARDPLLGGTNYGYTF.

This chain connects TRBV12-3 or TRBV12-4 to TRBJ2-6; TRBD1 agrees at 7 bases. The CDR3 extends over 15 amino acids. The J segment lost 1 base and the V segment lost 6 bases, leaving 3 bases of the junction unmatched. The chain's CDR3 is CASRQQGSGANVLTF. CDR3 sequence (DNA): TGTGCCAGCAGGCAACAGGGGTCTGGGGCCAACGTCCTGACTTTC.

The chain is built from TRBV20-1 and TRBJ2-7; unclear D gene. From germline, CDR1 is DFQATT and CDR2 SNEGSKA (reference sequence). V was pared by 3 bases and J by 4 bases, with 10 bases between. The length of the CDR3 is 12 residues. The CDR3 DNA follows: TGCAGTGCTAGGTCCCTACCGTACGAGCAGTACTTC. Encoded protein: CSARSLPYEQYF.

This clonotype has a handful of counts. This chain uses TRBV6-1 with TRBJ2-6; 11 bases line up with TRBD2. The CDR3 is 16 amino acids. Trimming removed 7 bases from V and 2 bases from J; junction bases left unmatched: 4. Per germline, CDR1 MNHNS and CDR2 SASEGT. The CDR3 DNA sequence: TGTGCCAGCACACTAGCGGGAGCCCCTGGGGCCAACGTCCTGACTTTC. It yields the protein CASTLAGAPGANVLTF.

The CDR3 coding sequence is TGTGCCAGCAGCTTTACTAGGGACTATGGCTACACCTTC. It codes for CASSFTRDYGYTF. The chain has TRBV7-2 and TRBJ1-2; no definite D call. This CDR3 is built from 13 residues. Between the trimmed V and J ends, which lost 3 bases and 3 bases, there was a span of 8 bases. The germline V gene encodes CDR1 SGHTA and CDR2 FQGNSA.

V usage is TRBV28 and J usage is TRBJ1-2, with 7 bases fitting TRBD1. There are 14 residues in the CDR3. The germline CDR1 and CDR2 sequences are MDHEN and SYDVKM. J lost 4 bases, V lost 6 bases, and 8 bases had no gene match. Here the CDR3 reads CASRSDREVYGYTF. CDR3 DNA: TGTGCCAGCAGGTCCGACAGGGAAGTCTATGGCTACACCTTC.

J is TRBJ2-7 and V is TRBV6-1, with TRBD2 as a possible D gene (5 bases). The CDR3 sequence is 17 residues long. Germline-derived CDR1 and CDR2 are MNHNS and SASEGT. Trimming left V 6 bases short and J 1 base short, with 22 bases between. CDR3 DNA sequence: TGTGCCAGCAGACCCGAGGCGGGCCGGGAAGTATCCTACGAGCAGTACTTC. It is translated as CASRPEAGREVSYEQYF.

The V and J genes are TRBV20-1 and TRBJ1-2, with D hard to call. The CDR3 is made up of 16 amino acids. V lost 0 bases and J lost 3, with 17 bases in between. Germline lookup yields CDR1 DFQATT and CDR2 SNEGSKA (reference sequence). CDR3 region: CSARDQISVADYGYTF. The DNA for the CDR3 is TGCAGTGCTAGAGATCAGATCTCGGTAGCGGACTATGGCTACACCTTC.

This clonotype was found many times. The chain has TRBV20-1 and TRBJ1-1; D possibly corresponds to TRBD1 (5 bases). CDR3 length equals 12 residues. Germline V lookup: CDR1 DFQATT, CDR2 SNEGSKA (reference sequence). Trimming left V 5 bases short and J 7 bases short, with 14 bases between. CDR3 region: CSARSAGDEAFF. The DNA for the CDR3 is TGCAGTGCTCGGAGCGCGGGGGATGAAGCTTTCTTT.

This clonotype appeared a few times. This sequence joins TRBV28 and TRBJ2-5, with 9 bases that match TRBD1. CDR1 MDHEN and CDR2 SYDVKM come from the germline V gene. V trimming: 6 bases; J trimming: 4 bases; junction bases outside the gene matches: 9. The CDR3 extends over 15 amino acids. CDR3 protein: CASSLWGQGGETQYF. The CDR3 DNA reads as TGTGCCAGCAGCTTGTGGGGACAGGGCGGAGAGACCCAGTACTTC.

This clonotype was counted only a few times. The chain is built from TRBV12-3 or TRBV12-4 and TRBJ2-7, with 7 bases aligning to TRBD1. The CDR3 runs 14 residues. After removal of 4 bases from V and 5 bases from J, the junction contained 8 bases not matched to a gene. Here the CDR3 reads CASSSYRGADEQYF. The CDR3 DNA reads TGTGCCAGCAGTTCGTACAGGGGAGCCGACGAGCAGTACTTC.

This clonotype has more than one count but fewer than ten. The genes are TRBV6-2 or TRBV6-3 and TRBJ1-3, with D hard to call. The length of the CDR3 is 12 residues. The germline gives CDR1 MNHEY, CDR2 SVGEGT. Trimming stripped 8 bases from V and 0 bases from J, with 5 bases between. CDR3 DNA sequence: TGTGCCAGCGGGCTCTCTGGAAACACCATATATTTT. This gives the protein CASGLSGNTIYF.

Only a few counts were recorded for this clonotype. This chain joins TRBV5-1 and TRBJ2-3; TRBD1 matches 11 bases. The germline gives CDR1 SGHRS, CDR2 YFSETQ. J lost 4 bases, V lost 5 bases, and 6 bases had no gene match. The CDR3 extends over 15 amino acids. The chain's CDR3 is CASRTGTGGPDTQYF. The CDR3 DNA is TGCGCCAGCAGAACCGGGACAGGGGGACCAGATACGCAGTATTTT.

The rearrangement uses TRBV7-2 and TRBJ2-7; 7 bases align to TRBD1. CDR1 and CDR2 from the germline V gene are SGHTA and FQGNSA. CDR3 length equals 15 residues. The trim removed 2 bases at V and 3 bases at J, leaving 7 bases unmatched. CDR3 in DNA: TGTGCCAGCAGCTTATCCTGGGACAGCTACTACGAGCAGTACTTC. Amino acids: CASSLSWDSYYEQYF.

J is TRBJ2-1 and V is TRBV7-9; 8 positions agree with TRBD1. In germline, CDR1 is SEHNR, CDR2 FQNEAQ (reference sequence). Trimming removed 5 bases from V and 2 bases from J; junction bases left unmatched: 5. The CDR3 contains 15 residues. The CDR3 protein is CASSLRDRPYNEQFF. The CDR3 region has the DNA TGTGCCAGCAGCCTCCGGGACAGGCCCTACAATGAGCAGTTCTTC. The whole variable domain, filled in from reference TRBV7-9 and TRBJ2-1, reads DTGVSQNPRHKITKRGQNVTFRCDPISEHNRLYWYRQTLGQGPEFLTYFQNEAQLEKSRLLSDRFSAERPKGSFSTLEIQRTEQGDSAMYLCASSLRDRPYNEQFFGPGTRLTVL.

This clonotype showed up many times. The chain has TRBV7-2 and TRBJ2-6, with D hard to call. This CDR3 is built from 15 residues. The germline V gene has CDR1 SGHTA and CDR2 FQGNSA. V lost 5 bases and J 0 bases, leaving 8 bases between the germline ends. The CDR3 region is CASSEQNSGANVLTF. The CDR3 DNA reads as TGTGCCAGCAGCGAACAAAACTCTGGGGCCAACGTCCTGACTTTC.

The V and J genes are TRBV4-1 and TRBJ2-1, with D possibly being TRBD1 (6 bases). Trimming left V 0 bases short and J 8 bases short, with 14 bases between. The CDR3 sequence is 15 residues long. The germline CDR1 and CDR2 sequences are MGHRA and YSYEKL. CDR3 in DNA: TGCGCCAGCAGCCAAGAACCCAGGGGTAGGGATGAGCAGTTCTTC. As protein: CASSQEPRGRDEQFF.

This clonotype was counted only a few times. The J gene is TRBJ2-6, the V gene TRBV29-1, with D tentatively TRBD1 (6 bases). V lost 7 bases and J 0 bases, leaving 13 bases between the germline ends. The CDR3 covers 15 residues. The germline CDR1 and CDR2 sequences are SQVTM and ANQGSEA. This chain's CDR3 is CSARDTSSGANVLTF. The CDR3 nucleotides read TGCAGCGCCCGGGACACGAGCTCTGGGGCCAACGTCCTGACTTTC.

In this sample, this clonotype turned up many times. The chain uses TRBV12-3 or TRBV12-4 and TRBJ1-2; D is unresolved. The CDR3 is made up of 16 amino acids. With 3 bases removed from V and 2 bases from J, the gap between germline ends came to 16 bases. The CDR3 loop reads CASSFPLTQPNYGYTF. The CDR3 DNA is TGTGCCAGCAGTTTTCCCCTGACCCAACCCAACTATGGCTACACCTTC.